Below, 29 T cell receptor beta chains from the same sample are listed, as sequenced in a study of shared clonotypes between healthy human individuals. Assay used: immunoSEQ multiplex PCR; TCRdb lists only in-frame clones, some missing. The top ten hold around 1.7% of the sample, which has approximately 2,200,000 clones, approximately 94% seen once. Only CD45RO-negative cells positively selected for CCR7 counted as naive CD8 cells, so terminally differentiated effector memory CD45RA+ cells were excluded. The sequencing input was naive CD8+ T cells from PBMCs. The receptor source for this set is a man in his late teens or twenties in good health. Some clones in this sample may be carry-over from other donors' samples.

The CDR3 coding sequence is TGCGCCAGCAGTGAGTCCCCTGGGGGAAACACCATATATTTT. It translates to CASSESPGGNTIYF. This chain links TRBV10-2 with TRBJ1-3; D is uncertain. V dropped 0 bases and J dropped 4 bases, with 7 bases sitting between them. Germline loops: CDR1 WSHSY, CDR2 SAAADI. The CDR3 loop spans 14 amino acids.

The genes are TRBV11-2 and TRBJ2-7; weak D call: TRBD2 (5 bases). Germline CDR1 and CDR2: SGHAT and FQNNGV. V gave up 2 bases and J gave up 6 bases, with 11 bases separating them. The CDR3 loop spans 13 amino acids. The CDR3 DNA reads TGTGCCAGCAGCTTATCCGCTAGCAGCGAGCAGTACTTC. This codes for CASSLSASSEQYF.

V is TRBV5-4 and J is TRBJ1-4; D not resolved. The CDR3 has 16 residues. Germline V CDR1 and CDR2: SGHNT, YYREEE (reference sequence). Trimming removed 1 base from V and 3 bases from J, with 13 bases in between. CDR3: CASSLRLETANEKLFF. The CDR3 coding sequence is TGTGCCAGCAGCTTGCGACTTGAGACGGCTAATGAAAAACTGTTTTTT.

Points on this clone: Other DNA sequences in this specimen translate into the identical CDR3. The chain employs TRBV6-5 and TRBJ1-1; D may be TRBD1 (6 bases). The germline V and J ends were trimmed by 0 bases and 4 bases, with 6 bases remaining between them. Germline loops: CDR1 MNHEY, CDR2 SVGAGI. CDR3 size: 13 residues. In DNA, the CDR3 is TGTGCCAGCAGTTACTCGACAGGCACTGAAGCTTTCTTT. Its translation is CASSYSTGTEAFF.

As to this clone: This sample includes further DNA sequences coding for the same CDR3. CDR3 bases: TGTGCCAGCAGCCCCGGGACTAGCGCTTACGAGCAGTACTTC. This sequence encodes CASSPGTSAYEQYF. The chain carries TRBV7-9 and TRBJ2-7, with 10 bases identical to TRBD2. This CDR3 contains 14 residues. With V trimmed by 5 bases and J by 4 bases, 5 bases remained unmatched. Germline CDR1 is SEHNR and CDR2 is FQNEAQ (reference sequence).

The genes are TRBV11-2 and TRBJ2-1; no definite D call. V lost 0 bases and J 8 bases, leaving 5 bases between the germline ends. The CDR3 sequence is 12 residues long. The V gene's germline CDR1 is SGHAT and CDR2 FQNNGV. The CDR3 reads CASSLELDEQFF. In DNA form, the CDR3 reads TGTGCCAGCAGCTTAGAGCTGGATGAGCAGTTCTTC.

CDR3: CASSWDGEGNDGYTF. The CDR3 bases are TGTGCCAGCAGTTGGGACGGAGAGGGGAATGATGGCTACACCTTC. V usage is TRBV6-6 and J usage is TRBJ1-2, with a possible D match to TRBD1 (5 bases). Germline V gene sequence: CDR1 MNHNY, CDR2 SVGAGI (reference sequence). Trimming stripped 4 bases from V and 6 bases from J, with 18 bases between. The CDR3 extends over 15 amino acids.

The chain employs TRBV18 and TRBJ2-7; 7 bases are a match to TRBD1. Trimming removed 5 bases from V and 6 bases from J; junction bases left unmatched: 10. The CDR3 covers 14 residues. The V gene's germline CDR1 is KGHSH and CDR2 LQKENI. The CDR3: CASSTNRGQLEQYF. The CDR3 DNA reads as TGTGCCAGCTCAACGAACAGGGGACAACTCGAGCAGTACTTC.

The chain recombines TRBV4-3 with TRBJ2-1, with 10 bases aligning to TRBD2. The ends lost 2 bases at V and 2 bases at J; junction bases unmatched: 15. Germline loops: CDR1 LGHNA, CDR2 YSLEER. The CDR3 has 20 amino acids. CDR3 in amino acids: CASSQHWEASGSLPYNEQFF. The CDR3 DNA is TGCGCCAGCAGCCAACATTGGGAGGCTAGCGGGAGTTTGCCCTACAATGAGCAGTTCTTC.

The chain joins TRBV7-9 to TRBJ2-7; 12 bases map to TRBD2. Germline V gene data show CDR1 as SEHNR and CDR2 as FQNEAQ (reference sequence). The CDR3 loop spans 15 amino acids. V trimming: 0 bases; J trimming: 5 bases; junction bases outside the gene matches: 2. CDR3 protein: CASSLAGLAGHEQYF. The DNA of the CDR3 is TGTGCCAGCAGCTTAGCGGGACTAGCGGGCCACGAGCAGTACTTC.

The V and J genes are TRBV5-1 and TRBJ1-3, with unresolved D. CDR3 length: 20 amino acids. Germline CDR1 SGHRS, CDR2 YFSETQ. V lost 0 bases, J lost 0 bases, and 22 bases lay in between. In DNA form, the CDR3 reads TGCGCCAGCAGCTTGGTGGAGGGAGAAAATTTCGGGAGCTCTGGAAACACCATATATTTT. Its translation is CASSLVEGENFGSSGNTIYF.

The chain couples TRBV9 to TRBJ2-2, with a possible D match to TRBD1 (6 bases). The V end lost 3 bases, the J end lost 4 bases, and 19 bases lay between the germline ends. The CDR3 is 17 residues long. CDR1 is SGDLS and CDR2 is YYNGEE in the germline V gene. CDR3 in amino acids: CASSGLGPGRGTGELFF. CDR3 DNA sequence: TGTGCCAGCAGCGGGTTGGGACCCGGCAGGGGCACCGGGGAGCTGTTTTTT. Complete variable domain (other parts from reference TRBV9 and TRBJ2-2): DSGVTQTPKHLITATGQRVTLRCSPRSGDLSVYWYQQSLDQGLQFLIQYYNGEERAKGNILERFSAQQFPDLHSELNLSSLELGDSALYFCASSGLGPGRGTGELFFGEGSRLTVL.

The chain carries TRBV7-3 and TRBJ2-3; 8 bases align to TRBD2. Germline trimming cut 5 bases from V and 4 bases from J; bases unmatched to any gene: 5. The CDR3 loop spans 14 amino acids. Germline V gene sequence: CDR1 SGHTA, CDR2 FQGTGA. The CDR3 here is CASSQPGLADTQYF. The DNA for the CDR3 is TGTGCCAGCAGCCAGCCGGGACTAGCAGATACGCAGTATTTT. The full variable domain, its missing parts supplied by reference TRBV7-3 and TRBJ2-3, is GAGVSQTPSNKVTEKGKYVELRCDPISGHTALYWYRQSLGQGPEFLIYFQGTGAADDSGLPNDRFFAVRPEGSVSTLKIQRTERGDSAVYLCASSQPGLADTQYFGPGTRLTVL.

This chain connects TRBV21-1 to TRBJ1-3; the table's D gene call, TRBD1, was not cross checked with the DNA. TRBV21-1 is termed a pseudogene. This CDR3 is built from 17 residues. CDR3 loop: CASSAGQGTKFGNTIYF. For the CDR3, the DNA is TGTGCCAGCAGCGCGGGACAGGGAACGAAGTTTGGAAACACCATATATTTT.

The genes are TRBV2 and TRBJ2-5, with 11 positions matching TRBD2. The CDR3 has 16 amino acids. The trim removed 3 bases at V and 5 bases at J, leaving 8 bases unmatched. Looked up from germline, CDR1 is SNHLY and CDR2 is FYNNEI. The CDR3 is CASSDLGTSGWETQYF. The CDR3, as DNA: TGTGCCAGCAGTGACTTAGGGACTAGCGGCTGGGAGACCCAGTACTTC.

V is TRBV9 and J is TRBJ2-3, with D perhaps TRBD2 (6 bases). The germline V and J ends were trimmed by 4 bases and 1 base, with 16 bases remaining between them. From germline, CDR1 is SGDLS and CDR2 YYNGEE. The CDR3 has 16 residues. CDR3 sequence reads: CASSPYRGFGTDTQYF. As DNA, the CDR3 is TGTGCCAGCAGCCCCTACCGGGGGTTTGGCACAGATACGCAGTATTTT.

The V and J genes are TRBV18 and TRBJ2-3; 11 bases match TRBD2. Per germline, CDR1 KGHSH and CDR2 LQKENI. J gave up 6 bases and V 2 bases, and 7 bases lay outside the gene matches. The CDR3 is 16 residues long. CDR3 region: CASSPTSGSTKDTQYF. CDR3 nucleotides: TGTGCCAGCTCACCAACTAGCGGGAGTACGAAGGATACGCAGTATTTT.

The chain carries TRBV27 and TRBJ2-5; 14 nucleotides align to TRBD2. Trimming at V came to 3 bases and at J to 5 bases, leaving 2 bases not matched to a gene. CDR3 length: 15 amino acids. Germline values: CDR1 MNHEY, CDR2 SMNVEV (reference sequence). CDR3 amino acids: CASSFGTSGSETQYF. The CDR3 DNA sequence: TGTGCCAGCAGTTTCGGGACTAGCGGGAGTGAGACCCAGTACTTC.

This clone has only a few counts. The sample carries other DNA sequences with the same CDR3. This sequence joins TRBV9 and TRBJ1-1, with D unresolved. The CDR3 consists of 13 residues. V dropped 1 base and J dropped 0 bases, with 4 bases sitting between them. Germline assignment: CDR1 SGDLS and CDR2 YYNGEE. The CDR3 loop reads CASSVWLNTEAFF. The CDR3 bases are TGTGCCAGCAGCGTATGGCTGAACACTGAAGCTTTCTTT. The entire variable domain, with the rest obtained from reference TRBV9 and TRBJ1-1, is as follows: DSGVTQTPKHLITATGQRVTLRCSPRSGDLSVYWYQQSLDQGLQFLIQYYNGEERAKGNILERFSAQQFPDLHSELNLSSLELGDSALYFCASSVWLNTEAFFGQGTRLTVV.

DNA for the CDR3: TGCGCCAGCAGCCAGGCTCCGGGACAGGGGTTAAACGAGCAGTACTTC. It encodes CASSQAPGQGLNEQYF. This chain joins TRBV4-1 and TRBJ2-7; 10 bases match TRBD1. The germline CDR1 and CDR2 sequences are MGHRA and YSYEKL. This CDR3 contains 16 residues. V was pared by 3 bases and J by 5 bases, with 10 bases of the junction left unmatched.

This chain links TRBV15 with TRBJ1-2, with 12 bases aligning to TRBD1. Germline trimming cut 5 bases from V and 4 bases from J; bases unmatched to any gene: 8. The CDR3 length is 16 residues. Germline loops: CDR1 LNHNV, CDR2 YYDKDF (reference sequence). CDR3 amino acids: CATSSGQGARSYGYTF. Here the CDR3 DNA reads TGTGCCACCAGCTCGGGACAGGGGGCGCGGAGCTATGGCTACACCTTC.

J is TRBJ1-1 and V is TRBV6-5; D is ambiguous. The CDR3 is made up of 13 amino acids. Looked up from germline, CDR1 is MNHEY and CDR2 is SVGAGI. Trimming pared 5 bases from V and 0 bases from J, leaving 7 bases between. CDR3: CASSATMNTEAFF. The CDR3 DNA sequence: TGTGCCAGCAGTGCTACGATGAACACTGAAGCTTTCTTT.

The sample holds one count of this clone. The rearrangement uses TRBV6-5 and TRBJ2-7, with 7 bases aligning to TRBD1. With 6 bases clipped from V and 1 base from J, the junction kept 9 bases outside the gene matches. Germline loops: CDR1 MNHEY, CDR2 SVGAGI. The CDR3 contains 15 residues. The CDR3 DNA reads as TGTGCCAGCAGCCGCCCCGGGACAGAGTCCTACGAGCAGTACTTC. This gives the protein CASSRPGTESYEQYF.

The chain has TRBV6-6 and TRBJ2-1; weak D call: TRBD1 (6 bases). Germline V lookup: CDR1 MNHNY, CDR2 SVGAGI (reference sequence). The CDR3 covers 15 residues. Trimming left V 2 bases short and J 2 bases short, with 10 bases between. The chain's CDR3 is CASSYRAGAYNEQFF. The CDR3 nucleotides are TGTGCCAGCAGTTACAGAGCAGGGGCCTACAATGAGCAGTTCTTC.

The chain uses TRBV28 and TRBJ2-7, with 10 bases identical to TRBD1. The CDR3 contains 14 residues. The V segment lost 8 bases and the J segment 4 bases; nucleotides outside the gene matches: 8. The V gene's germline CDR1 is MDHEN and CDR2 SYDVKM. Here the CDR3 DNA reads TGTGCCAGCGGATGGACAGGGGGTGAGTACGAGCAGTACTTC. Protein: CASGWTGGEYEQYF.

With respect to this clone: The same CDR3 also results from other DNA sequences found in this sample. For the CDR3, the DNA is TGTGCCAGCAGTTTAGCTGGCGAGCAGTTCTTC. Amino acid sequence: CASSLAGEQFF. V gene TRBV28 combines with J gene TRBJ2-1; D gene ambiguous. The V end was cut by 2 bases, the J end by 10 bases, with 6 bases between. The CDR3 has 11 amino acids. Germline CDR1 reads MDHEN; CDR2 reads SYDVKM.

The chain uses TRBV4-3 and TRBJ2-7, with D unresolved. The CDR3 runs to 19 residues. The germline gives CDR1 LGHNA, CDR2 YSLEER. V lost 0 bases, J lost 0 bases, and 21 bases lay in between. The CDR3 DNA reads TGCGCCAGCAGCCAAGATTCCGGCCTTGGCCTGTTAAGCTCCTACGAGCAGTACTTC. Amino acid sequence: CASSQDSGLGLLSSYEQYF.

The rearrangement uses TRBV15 and TRBJ2-1; TRBD1 might be the D (6 bases). Trimming removed 0 bases from V and 0 bases from J, with 9 bases in between. CDR1 is LNHNV, CDR2 YYDKDF, per germline (reference sequence). The length of the CDR3 is 16 residues. As DNA, the CDR3 is TGTGCCACCAGCAGAGACCGGGACAACTCCTACAATGAGCAGTTCTTC. It yields the protein CATSRDRDNSYNEQFF.

The chain is built from TRBV11-2 and TRBJ2-7; weak D call: TRBD2 (6 bases). This CDR3 has 16 residues. V lost 4 bases and J lost 0, with 16 bases in between. The germline V gene has CDR1 SGHAT and CDR2 FQNNGV. The CDR3 is CASSSSSGGDSYEQYF. In DNA form, the CDR3 reads TGTGCCAGCAGCTCCTCTTCCGGAGGGGACTCCTACGAGCAGTACTTC.